This T cell receptor beta chain was retrieved from a study of T cells in Graves' hyperthyroidism and ophthalmopathy. Findings of the study overall: Ophthalmopathy, which appeared later, was predicted by the model a median 6.5 months before onset. Expanded thyroid clonotypes (above 0.001) were mostly also found in blood.

Germline values: CDR1 SGHVS, CDR2 FQNEAQ. After removal of 4 bases from V and 7 bases from J, the junction contained 7 bases not matched to a gene. CDR3 size: 15 residues. There are a few counts of this clonotype. As yet, its antigen is unknown. Clinical symptoms, serum thyroxine, TRAb, thyroid ultrasound and orbital computed tomography informed diagnoses. Authors of the study amplified TCR beta CDR3 regions from RNA transcripts. HTBI primers were the set used in a first-round RT-PCR of the TCR CDR3. TCRdb redid the calling of the multiplex PCR reads with MiXCR, one entry per CDR3 protein. The table includes about 570,000 distinct CDR3 sequences, around 45% detected once.

Sequenced sample: peripheral blood or thyroid tissue (not recorded which). The TCR was taken from an adult woman with Graves' disease, either hyperthyroidism or ophthalmopathy (not recorded which). This chain joins TRBV7-8 and TRBJ1-5, with 10 bases lining up with TRBD1. The CDR3 loop reads CASSSRQGARQPQHF. CDR3 nucleotide sequence: TGTGCCAGCAGCTCGAGACAGGGGGCTAGACAGCCCCAGCATTTT.